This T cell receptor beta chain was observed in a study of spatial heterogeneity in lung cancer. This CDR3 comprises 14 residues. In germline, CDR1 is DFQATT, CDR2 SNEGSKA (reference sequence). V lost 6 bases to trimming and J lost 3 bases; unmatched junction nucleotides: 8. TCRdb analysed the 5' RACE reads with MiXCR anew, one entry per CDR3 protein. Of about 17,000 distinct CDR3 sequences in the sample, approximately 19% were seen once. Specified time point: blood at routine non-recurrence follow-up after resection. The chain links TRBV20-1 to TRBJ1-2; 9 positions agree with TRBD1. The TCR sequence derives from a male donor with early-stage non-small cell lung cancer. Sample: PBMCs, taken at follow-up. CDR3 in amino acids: CSAYTGGWDYGYTF. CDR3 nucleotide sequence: TGCAGTGCCTACACAGGGGGCTGGGACTATGGCTACACCTTC.